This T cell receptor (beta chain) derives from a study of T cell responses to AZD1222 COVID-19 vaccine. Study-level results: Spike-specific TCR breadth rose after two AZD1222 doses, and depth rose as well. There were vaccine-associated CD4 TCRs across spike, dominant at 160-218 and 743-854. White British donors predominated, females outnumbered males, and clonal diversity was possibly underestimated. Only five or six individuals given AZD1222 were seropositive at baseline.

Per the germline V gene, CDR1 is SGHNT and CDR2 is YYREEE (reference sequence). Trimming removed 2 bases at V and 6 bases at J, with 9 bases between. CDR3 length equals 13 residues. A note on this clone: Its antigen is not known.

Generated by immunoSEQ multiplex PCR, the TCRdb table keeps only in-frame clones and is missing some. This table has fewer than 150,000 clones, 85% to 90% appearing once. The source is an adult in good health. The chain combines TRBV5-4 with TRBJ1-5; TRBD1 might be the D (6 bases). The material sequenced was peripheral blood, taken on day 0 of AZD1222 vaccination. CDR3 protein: CASSLQGGQPQHF. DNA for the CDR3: TGTGCCAGCAGCTTACAGGGCGGTCAGCCCCAGCATTTT.